This T cell receptor beta chain was captured in a study of T-cell memory formation after mild COVID-19. This clonotype appeared a few times. TCRdb reprocessed the 5' RACE reads with MiXCR, giving one entry per CDR3 protein. Found here are about 470,000 distinct CDR3 sequences, around a sixth of them singletons; the top ten hold about 12%. The germline V gene has CDR1 DFQATT and CDR2 SNEGSKA (reference sequence). With 8 bases clipped from V and 0 bases from J, the junction kept 10 bases outside the gene matches. The CDR3 runs 14 residues. The TCR originated in an adult woman who had mild COVID-19 (a few samples of this study predate the infection). Cell type and time point are not known. The chain uses TRBV20-1 and TRBJ2-7; 7 nucleotides agree with TRBD2. Sequencing was performed on PBMCs or a T cell subset sorted from them (not recorded which). CDR3 sequence reads: CSTTSVRDSYEQYF. CDR3 nucleotides: TGCAGTACAACTAGCGTCCGCGACTCCTACGAGCAGTACTTC.